This T cell receptor beta chain comes out of a study of blood T cell repertoires in COVID-19. In the study overall: Sources were T cells, B-cell-depleted T cells, or PBMCs; the material itself was cDNA or gDNA.

As originally analysed: Nucleated cell number was recorded as an estimate derived from reference gene primer amplification. Using immunoSEQ multiplex PCR, the repertoire was profiled, and TCRdb retains in-frame clones only, with some absent. That table gives V, J and clone size, and the DNA gave D and trimming. The table has under 200,000 clones, 80% seen once. V shed 8 bases and J shed 2 bases, with 13 bases lying between them. The CDR3 spans 14 residues. Per the germline V gene, CDR1 is WNHNN and CDR2 is SYGVQD (reference sequence). The recovered donors of Cohort 3 showed two negative PCRs, clearance, or symptom resolution.

The sequencing sample was made of PBMCs or T cells enriched from blood (not recorded which). The rearrangement joins TRBV10-1 to TRBJ1-5, with D tentatively TRBD1 (5 bases). This TCR was recovered from a woman aged 60 to 75 who had recovered from COVID-19. DNA for the CDR3: TGCGCCAGCTCCCGGGGGAGGGGCAATCAGCCCCAGCATTTT. Protein sequence: CASSRGRGNQPQHF.